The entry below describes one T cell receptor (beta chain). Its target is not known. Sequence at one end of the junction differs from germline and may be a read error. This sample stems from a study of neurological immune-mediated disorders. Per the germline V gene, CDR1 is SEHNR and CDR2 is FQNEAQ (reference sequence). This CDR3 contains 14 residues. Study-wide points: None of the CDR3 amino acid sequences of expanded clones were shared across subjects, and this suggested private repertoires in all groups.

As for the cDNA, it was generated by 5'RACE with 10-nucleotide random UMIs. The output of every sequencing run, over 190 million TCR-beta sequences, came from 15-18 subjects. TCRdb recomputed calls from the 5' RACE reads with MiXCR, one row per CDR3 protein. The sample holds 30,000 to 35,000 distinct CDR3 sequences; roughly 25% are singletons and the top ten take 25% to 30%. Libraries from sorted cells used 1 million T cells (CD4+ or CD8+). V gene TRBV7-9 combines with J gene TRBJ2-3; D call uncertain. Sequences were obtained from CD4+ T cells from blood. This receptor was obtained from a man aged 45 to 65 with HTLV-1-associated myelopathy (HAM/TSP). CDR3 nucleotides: TGTGTCAGCAGCTTAGGGCTTGCCACATATACGCAGTATTTT. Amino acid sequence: CVSSLGLATYTQYF.